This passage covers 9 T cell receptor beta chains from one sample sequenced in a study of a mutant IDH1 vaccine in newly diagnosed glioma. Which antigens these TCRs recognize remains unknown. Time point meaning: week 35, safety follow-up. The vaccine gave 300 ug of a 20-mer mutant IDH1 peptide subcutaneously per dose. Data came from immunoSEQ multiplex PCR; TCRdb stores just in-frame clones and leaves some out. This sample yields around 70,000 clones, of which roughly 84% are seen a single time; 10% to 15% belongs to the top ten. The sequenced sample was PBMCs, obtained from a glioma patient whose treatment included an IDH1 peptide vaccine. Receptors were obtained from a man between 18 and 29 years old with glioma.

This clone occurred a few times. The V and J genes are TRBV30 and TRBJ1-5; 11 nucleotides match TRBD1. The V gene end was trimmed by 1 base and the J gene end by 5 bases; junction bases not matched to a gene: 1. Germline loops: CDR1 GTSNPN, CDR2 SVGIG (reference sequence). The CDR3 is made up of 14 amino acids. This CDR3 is CAWSGTGGHQPQHF. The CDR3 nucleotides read TGTGCCTGGAGTGGGACAGGGGGCCATCAGCCCCAGCATTTT.

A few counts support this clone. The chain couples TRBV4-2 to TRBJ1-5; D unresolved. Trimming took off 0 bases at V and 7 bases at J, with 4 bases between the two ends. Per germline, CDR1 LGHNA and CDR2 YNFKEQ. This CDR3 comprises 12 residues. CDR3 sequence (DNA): TGTGCCAGCAGCCAAGATAAACAGCCCCAGCATTTT. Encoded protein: CASSQDKQPQHF.

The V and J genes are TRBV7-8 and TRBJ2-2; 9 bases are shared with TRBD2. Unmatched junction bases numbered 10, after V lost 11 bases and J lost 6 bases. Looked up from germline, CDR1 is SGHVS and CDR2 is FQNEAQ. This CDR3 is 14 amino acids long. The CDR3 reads CAGEAGGGPGELFF. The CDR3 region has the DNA TGTGCCGGAGAGGCGGGGGGGGGACCCGGGGAGCTGTTTTTT.

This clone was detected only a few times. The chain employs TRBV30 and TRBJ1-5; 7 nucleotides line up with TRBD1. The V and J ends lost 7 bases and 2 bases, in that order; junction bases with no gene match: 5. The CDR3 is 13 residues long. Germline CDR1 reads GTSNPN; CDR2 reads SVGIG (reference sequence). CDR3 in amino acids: CASGGVGNQPQHF. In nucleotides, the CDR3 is TGTGCCTCAGGGGGTGTCGGCAATCAGCCCCAGCATTTT. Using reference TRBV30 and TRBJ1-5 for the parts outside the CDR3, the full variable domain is SQTIHQWPATLVQPVGSPLSLECTVEGTSNPNLYWYRQAAGRGLQLLFYSVGIGQISSEVPQNLSASRPQDRQFILSSKKLLLSDSGFYLCASGGVGNQPQHFGDGTRLSIL.

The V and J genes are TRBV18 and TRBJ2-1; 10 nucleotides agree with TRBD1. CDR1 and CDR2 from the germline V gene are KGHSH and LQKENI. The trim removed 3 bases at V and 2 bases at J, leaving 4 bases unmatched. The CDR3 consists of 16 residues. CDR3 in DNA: TGTGCCAGCTCACCGAACGGACAGGGGGCCTACAATGAGCAGTTCTTC. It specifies CASSPNGQGAYNEQFF.

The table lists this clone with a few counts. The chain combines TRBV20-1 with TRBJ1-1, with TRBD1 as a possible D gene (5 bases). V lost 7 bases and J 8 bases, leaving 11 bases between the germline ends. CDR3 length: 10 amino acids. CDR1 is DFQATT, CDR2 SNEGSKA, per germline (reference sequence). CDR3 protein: CSVLDKEAFF. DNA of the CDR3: TGCAGTGTTTTGGACAAAGAAGCTTTCTTT.

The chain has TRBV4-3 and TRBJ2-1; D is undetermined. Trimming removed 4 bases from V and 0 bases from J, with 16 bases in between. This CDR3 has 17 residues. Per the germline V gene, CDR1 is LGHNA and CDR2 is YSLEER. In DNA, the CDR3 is TGCGCCAGCAGCCCGCTCCTGACTGTGAGCTCCTACAATGAGCAGTTCTTC. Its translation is CASSPLLTVSSYNEQFF.

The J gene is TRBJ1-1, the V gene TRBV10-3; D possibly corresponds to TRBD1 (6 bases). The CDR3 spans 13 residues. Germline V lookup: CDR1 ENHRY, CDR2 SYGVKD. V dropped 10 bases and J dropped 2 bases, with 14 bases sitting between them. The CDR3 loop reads CATVTGTNTEAFF. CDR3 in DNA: TGTGCCACGGTGACAGGTACCAACACTGAAGCTTTCTTT.

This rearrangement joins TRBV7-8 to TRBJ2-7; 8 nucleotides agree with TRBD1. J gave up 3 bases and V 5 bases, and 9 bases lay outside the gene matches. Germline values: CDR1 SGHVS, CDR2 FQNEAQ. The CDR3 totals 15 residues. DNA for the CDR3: TGTGCCAGCAGCCCTGACAGGGGCGTCTTCTACGAGCAGTACTTC. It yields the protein CASSPDRGVFYEQYF.